These 24 T cell receptor beta chains were all obtained from the same sample, sequenced in a study of control samples from healthy donors and cancer patients. Generated by immunoSEQ multiplex PCR, the TCRdb table keeps only in-frame clones and is missing some. Among about 110,000 clones listed, 75% to 90% were seen once. Sequencing was performed on blood. These receptors all come from a woman between 45 and 60 years old in good health.

The chain combines TRBV19 with TRBJ1-5, with a possible D match to TRBD1 (5 bases). CDR3 length: 15 residues. V shed 8 bases and J shed 0 bases, with 14 bases lying between them. From germline, CDR1 is LNHDA and CDR2 SQIVND (reference sequence). The CDR3 is CASLDRSYSNQPQHF. The CDR3 DNA reads TGTGCCAGTTTAGACAGATCTTATAGCAATCAGCCCCAGCATTTT.

CDR3 sequence (DNA): TGTGCCAGCAGCTTAACAGGGGGCATGAACAATGAGCAGTTCTTC. This codes for CASSLTGGMNNEQFF. The chain links TRBV7-2 to TRBJ2-1; 9 bases map to TRBD1. CDR3 length: 15 residues. With V trimmed by 2 bases and J by 5 bases, 4 bases remained unmatched. In germline, CDR1 is SGHTA, CDR2 FQGNSA.

The J gene is TRBJ1-2, the V gene TRBV4-3, with 7 positions matching TRBD1. Trimming cost V 1 base and J 7 bases; bases outside gene matches: 9. Germline-derived CDR1 and CDR2 are LGHNA and YSLEER. The CDR3 extends over 15 amino acids. This CDR3 is CASSQGTTGRVGYTF. The DNA of the CDR3 is TGCGCCAGCAGCCAAGGGACGACAGGGCGGGTTGGCTACACCTTC.

This rearrangement joins TRBV19 to TRBJ1-5, with a tentative D call TRBD1 (6 bases). Germline V gene lookup returns CDR1 LNHDA and CDR2 SQIVND (reference sequence). The length of the CDR3 is 16 residues. V dropped 3 bases and J dropped 11 bases, with 23 bases sitting between them. This CDR3 is CASSIGQGTPRRAQHF. In nucleotides, the CDR3 is TGTGCCAGTAGTATTGGGCAGGGGACGCCGAGGAGGGCCCAGCATTTT.

The chain is built from TRBV7-8 and TRBJ2-2; 13 nucleotides align to TRBD2. This CDR3 has 18 amino acids. CDR1 is SGHVS and CDR2 is FQNEAQ in the germline V gene. The V gene end was trimmed by 4 bases and the J gene end by 2 bases; junction bases not matched to a gene: 7. CDR3 loop: CASSSRTSGGYNTGELFF. As DNA, the CDR3 is TGTGCCAGCAGCTCTAGGACTAGCGGGGGCTACAACACCGGGGAGCTGTTTTTT. The whole variable domain, remainder taken from reference TRBV7-8 and TRBJ2-2, is GAGVSQSPRYKVAKRGQDVALRCDPISGHVSLFWYQQALGQGPEFLTYFQNEAQLDKSGLPSDRFFAERPEGSVSTLKIQRTQQEDSAVYLCASSSRTSGGYNTGELFFGEGSRLTVL.

The rearrangement joins TRBV11-2 to TRBJ2-7; D is possibly TRBD1 (5 bases). CDR3 length: 13 amino acids. The germline V gene encodes CDR1 SGHAT and CDR2 FQNNGV. The V end was cut by 3 bases, the J end by 5 bases, with 11 bases between. The CDR3 region has the DNA TGTGCCAGCAGCTTCCGCAGGGTCAACGAGCAGTACTTC. Protein: CASSFRRVNEQYF.

The chain is built from TRBV7-9 and TRBJ2-1, with D possibly TRBD2 on 5 matching bases. V was trimmed by 4 bases and J by 4 bases, leaving 11 bases between them. Germline lookup yields CDR1 SEHNR and CDR2 FQNEAQ (reference sequence). The CDR3 runs to 14 residues. The CDR3 DNA reads TGTGCCAGCAGCTCCCCTGGACTTTACAATGAGCAGTTCTTC. It yields the protein CASSSPGLYNEQFF.

This chain joins TRBV11-2 and TRBJ1-1; D may be TRBD1 (5 bases). This CDR3 has 14 residues. The V end lost 6 bases, the J end lost 0 bases, and 11 bases lay between the germline ends. Germline V gene data show CDR1 as SGHAT and CDR2 as FQNNGV. CDR3 in DNA: TGTGCCAGCAGGTTCGACAGATTGAACACTGAAGCTTTCTTT. Translated: CASRFDRLNTEAFF.

The chain employs TRBV7-9 and TRBJ2-7; D uncertain. CDR1 and CDR2 (germline): SEHNR, FQNEAQ (reference sequence). This CDR3 has 15 residues. Trimming removed 3 bases at V and 1 base at J, with 13 bases between. As DNA, the CDR3 is TGTGCCAGCAGCTTCACACGCGACCTATCCTACGAGCAGTACTTC. It translates to CASSFTRDLSYEQYF.

The chain is built from TRBV6-5 and TRBJ1-1, with no clear D. Trimming pared 5 bases from V and 4 bases from J, leaving 14 bases between. The CDR3 covers 14 residues. The germline V gene has CDR1 MNHEY and CDR2 SVGAGI. The CDR3 here is CASSRDIGTTEAFF. The CDR3 region has the DNA TGTGCCAGCAGTCGGGATATAGGTACCACTGAAGCTTTCTTT.

The chain combines TRBV5-1 with TRBJ2-1; D gene uncertain. Per germline, CDR1 SGHRS and CDR2 YFSETQ. V lost 0 bases and J 4 bases, leaving 14 bases between the germline ends. This CDR3 region has 16 residues. Here the CDR3 reads CASSLGWHNQYNEQFF. CDR3 bases: TGCGCCAGCAGCTTGGGGTGGCATAACCAATACAATGAGCAGTTCTTC.

The chain employs TRBV11-3 and TRBJ1-1; D uncertain. CDR1 and CDR2 from the germline V gene are SGHNT and YENEEA. Trimming shortened V by 5 bases and J by 3 bases, and 13 bases separated the two germline ends. This CDR3 has 14 residues. The CDR3 nucleotides read TGTGCCAGCAGCCGTTCAGCTGAGGACACTGAAGCTTTCTTT. The encoded protein is CASSRSAEDTEAFF.

This sequence joins TRBV19 and TRBJ2-1, with a weak D call TRBD1 (6 bases). Germline values: CDR1 LNHDA, CDR2 SQIVND (reference sequence). This CDR3 is built from 14 residues. Trimming cost V 2 bases and J 2 bases, with 7 bases left between them. DNA for the CDR3: TGTGCCAGTAGTATACAGGGGCCCTACAATGAGCAGTTCTTC. Its translation is CASSIQGPYNEQFF.

The V gene is TRBV5-6, the J gene TRBJ1-2; TRBD1 is a possible D gene (5 bases). Germline assignment: CDR1 SGHDT and CDR2 YYEEEE. Trimming left V 4 bases short and J 4 bases short, with 8 bases between. The CDR3 extends over 12 amino acids. The chain's CDR3 is CASSPGTYGYTF. The DNA of the CDR3 is TGTGCCAGCAGCCCTGGGACCTATGGCTACACCTTC.

This clone showed up many times. The chain uses TRBV7-8 and TRBJ2-1; 15 bases are shared with TRBD2. J gave up 8 bases and V 5 bases, and 10 bases lay outside the gene matches. The CDR3 spans 17 residues. The V gene's germline CDR1 is SGHVS and CDR2 FQNEAQ. The CDR3 sequence is CASSQGLAGGLVYEQFF. CDR3 in DNA: TGTGCCAGCAGCCAGGGACTAGCGGGGGGTCTGGTGTATGAGCAGTTCTTC.

The rearrangement joins TRBV18 to TRBJ1-5, with D unresolved. Trimming removed 6 bases from V and 5 bases from J, with 11 bases in between. This CDR3 has 13 residues. Germline-derived CDR1 and CDR2 are KGHSH and LQKENI. The CDR3 reads CASSEALDQPQHF. Written as DNA, the CDR3 is TGTGCCAGCTCGGAGGCCTTAGATCAGCCCCAGCATTTT. Full variable domain (missing parts from reference TRBV18 and TRBJ1-5): NAGVMQNPRHLVRRRGQEARLRCSPMKGHSHVYWYRQLPEEGLKFMVYLQKENIIDESGMPKERFSAEFPKEGPSILRIQQVVRGDSAAYFCASSEALDQPQHFGDGTRLSIL.

The rearrangement links TRBV5-1 to TRBJ2-2; D uncertain. Trimming shortened V by 7 bases and J by 6 bases, and 10 bases separated the two germline ends. The V gene's germline CDR1 is SGHRS and CDR2 YFSETQ. The CDR3 totals 12 residues. The CDR3 here is CASLRYSGELFF. The DNA of the CDR3 is TGCGCCAGCTTGAGATATTCCGGGGAGCTGTTTTTT.

The V and J genes are TRBV5-1 and TRBJ2-1; 9 nucleotides agree with TRBD2. The junction had 16 bases not matched to a gene; V was cut back by 4 bases and J by 8 bases. From germline, CDR1 is SGHRS and CDR2 YFSETQ. The CDR3 has 17 residues. CDR3 sequence (DNA): TGCGCCAGCAGCCCCATAATCCGCGGGAGGGCCGACGATGAGCAGTTCTTC. Encoded protein: CASSPIIRGRADDEQFF.

The V gene is TRBV30, the J gene TRBJ2-3; 12 bases match TRBD1. V was clipped by 0 bases and J by 3 bases; unmatched bases: 4. The CDR3 runs 16 residues. The germline CDR1 and CDR2 sequences are GTSNPN and SVGIG (reference sequence). The CDR3 region has the DNA TGTGCCTGGAGTGTACTGGGACAGGGGGCTACAGATACGCAGTATTTT. Residues: CAWSVLGQGATDTQYF.

The chain carries TRBV6-2 or TRBV6-3 and TRBJ1-5; possible D gene TRBD1, 5 bases. The germline V gene has CDR1 MNHEY and CDR2 SVGEGT. This CDR3 contains 15 residues. The V and J ends lost 0 bases and 2 bases respectively, with 8 bases between them. The CDR3, as DNA: TGTGCCAGCAGTTACTCGTGGGGCCGCAATCAGCCCCAGCATTTT. Its protein is CASSYSWGRNQPQHF.

The genes are TRBV29-1 and TRBJ2-7; no clear D. V shed 4 bases and J shed 6 bases, with 10 bases lying between them. The CDR3 consists of 11 residues. The germline V gene encodes CDR1 SQVTM and CDR2 ANQGSEA. CDR3 coding DNA: TGCAGCGTTGTGGCGGTTGGCGAGCAGTACGTC. It is translated as CSVVAVGEQYV.

This clone was seen once. This chain links TRBV4-3 with TRBJ2-5; no firm D call. The length of the CDR3 is 16 residues. V lost 0 bases and J 2 bases, leaving 13 bases between the germline ends. Looked up from germline, CDR1 is LGHNA and CDR2 is YSLEER. The CDR3, as DNA: TGCGCCAGCAGCCAAGATCCACGGGCCAGTCAAGAGACCCAGTACTTC. It codes for CASSQDPRASQETQYF.

The chain is built from TRBV6-2 or TRBV6-3 and TRBJ1-5; tentatively, D is TRBD1 (6 bases). Trimming shortened V by 0 bases and J by 0 bases, and 9 bases separated the two germline ends. The V gene's germline CDR1 is MNHEY and CDR2 SVGEGT. CDR3 size: 16 residues. CDR3 sequence (DNA): TGTGCCAGCAGTTACTCGAGACAGGTTAGCAATCAGCCCCAGCATTTT. This translates into CASSYSRQVSNQPQHF.

A single count supports this clone. This chain links TRBV6-5 with TRBJ2-1; D may be TRBD2 (5 bases). This CDR3 is built from 15 residues. The germline gives CDR1 MNHEY, CDR2 SVGAGI. V dropped 5 bases and J dropped 5 bases, with 16 bases sitting between them. The CDR3 reads CASSPAAKGDNEQFF. The CDR3 DNA is TGTGCCAGCAGTCCCGCAGCGAAGGGAGACAATGAGCAGTTCTTC.